The 32 T cell receptor beta chains listed next were all sequenced from one sample in a study of vaccination effects on CD4 cells after COVID-19 (dated by TCRdb to the early 2020s). In the ViraFEST assay, PBMC were stimulated with viral peptide pools, and TCR sequencing was then used to find antigen-specific CD4+ T cell clonotypes based on their expansion. After 10 days of culture, CD4+ T cells were isolated with the EasySep CD4+ T cell isolation kit. Each participant got two doses of an mRNA SARS-CoV-2 vaccine, either BNT162b2 or mRNA-1273. Library construction relied on the immunoSEQ multiplex PCR assay. Imported from immuneACCESS, the table was reduced by TCRdb to in-frame sequences with V and J called. These copies leave out some clones; in studies compared against another copy, an unresolved V gene accounts for under half, and the cause of the remainder is not known. The sample table contains roughly 24,000 clones; only one count was recorded for about four fifths of them. Around 6% of the sample is in the top ten clones.

These receptors are not linked to any known antigen. Sequences were derived from CD4+ T cells from PBMCs cultured with SARS-CoV-2 spike peptides, sampled after COVID-19 vaccination. The cell subset or site label corresponds to: SARS-CoV-2 spike overlapping peptide pool stimulation. These TCRs come from a human donor who received a COVID-19 vaccine. Some clones in this sample may be carry-over from other donors' samples.

The chain recombines TRBV29-1 with TRBJ1-3, with unresolved D. This CDR3 has 13 amino acids. Trimming cost V 7 bases and J 0 bases, with 10 bases left between them. Germline values: CDR1 SQVTM, CDR2 ANQGSEA. CDR3 loop: CSALWGSGNTIYF. CDR3 nucleotides: TGCAGCGCCCTTTGGGGCTCTGGAAACACCATATATTTT.

This chain connects TRBV18 to TRBJ1-2; D may be TRBD1 (5 bases). V gave up 3 bases and J gave up 2 bases, with 13 bases separating them. This CDR3 contains 15 residues. Germline V gives CDR1 KGHSH, CDR2 LQKENI. CDR3 sequence: CASSPVGHTNYGYTF. CDR3 nucleotides: TGTGCCAGCTCACCGGTGGGGCATACGAACTATGGCTACACCTTC.

The chain carries TRBV7-3 and TRBJ2-3; D is undetermined. V lost 0 bases to trimming and J lost 6 bases, with 7 bases between them. The length of the CDR3 is 13 residues. Germline V gene data show CDR1 as SGHTA and CDR2 as FQGTGA. The CDR3 coding sequence is TGTGCCAGCAGCTTAACGCATGGGGATACGCAGTATTTT. Amino acid sequence: CASSLTHGDTQYF.

Concerning this clone: Other DNA sequences in the same sample also yield this CDR3. The chain has TRBV20-1 and TRBJ1-2; no reliable D call. Germline V lookup: CDR1 DFQATT, CDR2 SNEGSKA (reference sequence). V was pared by 5 bases and J by 4 bases, with 2 bases between. The CDR3 spans 9 residues. CDR3 coding DNA: TGCAGTGCTGGCTATGGCTACACCTTC. This gives the protein CSAGYGYTF.

The rearrangement links TRBV29-1 to TRBJ2-3; perhaps TRBD1 as D (6 bases). The CDR3 is 12 amino acids. Trimming removed 6 bases from V and 7 bases from J, with 14 bases in between. Germline-derived CDR1 and CDR2 are SQVTM and ANQGSEA. Written as DNA, the CDR3 is TGCAGCGTCTGGACAGCCCAAAATACGCAGTATTTT. Its protein is CSVWTAQNTQYF.

This chain uses TRBV7-8 with TRBJ1-5; possible D gene TRBD1, 6 bases. The V gene lost 5 bases and the J gene lost 4 bases, with 9 bases spanning the gap. Germline CDR1 is SGHVS and CDR2 is FQNEAQ. CDR3 size: 13 residues. The CDR3 DNA reads TGTGCCAGCAGCCTAACAGGGAATCAGCCCCAGCATTTT. Translated: CASSLTGNQPQHF.

CDR3 region: CASSYGTFGEQFF. CDR3 in DNA: TGTGCCAGCAGTTATGGGACTTTCGGTGAGCAGTTCTTC. This chain connects TRBV2 to TRBJ2-1, with D maybe TRBD2 (6 bases). The germline V and J ends were trimmed by 5 bases and 9 bases, with 14 bases remaining between them. Per germline, CDR1 SNHLY and CDR2 FYNNEI. There are 13 residues in the CDR3.

This clone was found once. This sequence joins TRBV5-5 and TRBJ1-5, with D uncertain. The CDR3 runs 15 residues. Per germline, CDR1 SGHKS and CDR2 YYEKEE (reference sequence). V lost 0 bases and J 3 bases, leaving 10 bases between the germline ends. DNA of the CDR3: TGTGCCAGCAGCTTGGCAGTTACGTCCAATCAGCCCCAGCATTTT. Protein: CASSLAVTSNQPQHF.

The chain uses TRBV7-2 and TRBJ1-1; 7 bases match TRBD1. The CDR3 has 15 residues. Germline assignment: CDR1 SGHTA and CDR2 FQGNSA. J gave up 4 bases and V 0 bases, and 5 bases lay outside the gene matches. CDR3 DNA sequence: TGTGCCAGCAGCTTAGCCGGTCCAGGGGGCACTGAAGCTTTCTTT. Its protein product is CASSLAGPGGTEAFF.

The chain uses TRBV27 and TRBJ1-2; 8 positions agree with TRBD1. V was pared by 5 bases and J by 1 base, with 3 bases of the junction left unmatched. From germline, CDR1 is MNHEY and CDR2 SMNVEV (reference sequence). CDR3 size: 14 residues. CDR3 sequence reads: CASSRTGHNYGYTF. The CDR3 nucleotides read TGTGCCAGCAGTCGGACAGGGCATAACTATGGCTACACCTTC.

This clone was seen only once. The chain's CDR3 is CASSSTRRGAGNTIYF. The CDR3 DNA reads TGTGCCAGCAGCTCTACCAGACGGGGCGCTGGAAACACCATATATTTT. The chain links TRBV11-2 to TRBJ1-3; D is possibly TRBD1 (5 bases). V shed 4 bases and J shed 2 bases, with 15 bases lying between them. The germline V gene encodes CDR1 SGHAT and CDR2 FQNNGV. This CDR3 contains 16 residues.

The rearrangement joins TRBV19 to TRBJ1-1; a weak D match, TRBD1 (6 bases). Trimming left V 5 bases short and J 3 bases short, with 19 bases between. CDR1 is LNHDA and CDR2 is SQIVND in the germline V gene (reference sequence). This CDR3 comprises 16 residues. The CDR3 coding sequence is TGTGCCAGTAGTCAATGGGCTGGCAGGGGTGACACTGAAGCTTTCTTT. Translating gives CASSQWAGRGDTEAFF.

This clone has just a few counts. The chain couples TRBV5-1 to TRBJ2-5; 7 bases align to TRBD1. This CDR3 contains 15 residues. The J segment lost 5 bases and the V segment lost 1 base, leaving 8 bases of the junction unmatched. The germline gives CDR1 SGHRS, CDR2 YFSETQ. The CDR3 DNA reads as TGCGCCAGCAGCTTGACTGGACAGGCAGGGGAGACCCAGTACTTC. Protein sequence: CASSLTGQAGETQYF. Looking up the rest from reference TRBV5-1 and TRBJ2-5 gives the full variable domain: KAGVTQTPRYLIKTRGQQVTLSCSPISGHRSVSWYQQTPGQGLQFLFEYFSETQRNKGNFPGRFSGRQFSNSRSEMNVSTLELGDSALYLCASSLTGQAGETQYFGPGTRLLVL.

The chain has TRBV30 and TRBJ1-2; TRBD1 is a possible D gene (6 bases). This CDR3 is 17 amino acids long. Trimming stripped 0 bases from V and 2 bases from J, with 19 bases between. Germline V gives CDR1 GTSNPN, CDR2 SVGIG (reference sequence). The CDR3 DNA reads TGTGCCTGGAGTGTAAGCCTTGGTTGGGGGCTCAACTATGGCTACACCTTC. Amino acids: CAWSVSLGWGLNYGYTF.

The chain is built from TRBV3-1 (or the pseudogene TRBV3-2) and TRBJ1-5; 7 bases match TRBD1. The trim removed 4 bases at V and 5 bases at J, leaving 8 bases unmatched. The CDR3 loop spans 15 amino acids. Germline assignment: CDR1 LGHDT and CDR2 YNNKEL (reference sequence). CDR3 in DNA: TGTGCCAGCAGCCGTTCGACAGGGAGGGATCAGCCCCAGCATTTT. This gives the protein CASSRSTGRDQPQHF.

The rearrangement links TRBV5-3 to TRBJ2-1; the match to TRBD1 covers 7 bases. TRBV5-3 is an open reading frame whose function is uncertain. This CDR3 region has 15 residues. The V segment lost 7 bases and the J segment 4 bases; nucleotides outside the gene matches: 11. CDR3 coding DNA: TGTGCCAGAGCCTGGGACAGTAACGCGTACAATGAGCAGTTCTTC. It codes for CARAWDSNAYNEQFF.

This CDR3 is CASSFLGGETQYF. The CDR3 DNA reads as TGTGCCAGCAGCTTTTTAGGGGGGGAGACCCAGTACTTC. The chain is built from TRBV5-6 and TRBJ2-5; D tentatively fits TRBD1 or TRBD2 (6 bases each). The CDR3 contains 13 residues. CDR1 and CDR2 (germline): SGHDT, YYEEEE. Deletions cut 2 bases from V and 5 bases from J, with 10 bases between.

The V and J genes are TRBV5-1 and TRBJ2-2; 7 positions agree with TRBD1. V shed 4 bases and J 1 base; nucleotides not matched to a gene: 16. Germline-derived CDR1 and CDR2 are SGHRS and YFSETQ. The CDR3 is 19 amino acids. The CDR3 loop reads CASSPAEPGTALNTGELFF. CDR3 DNA: TGCGCCAGCAGCCCGGCAGAACCCGGGACAGCACTGAACACCGGGGAGCTGTTTTTT.

V gene TRBV28 combines with J gene TRBJ1-5; D may be TRBD1 (5 bases). The CDR3 contains 15 residues. Per germline, CDR1 MDHEN and CDR2 SYDVKM. The V end was cut by 1 base, the J end by 5 bases, with 12 bases between. The CDR3 region has the DNA TGTGCCAGCAGTTTATACCCAGGGCGGGATCAGCCCCAGCATTTT. Amino acids: CASSLYPGRDQPQHF.

The rearrangement uses TRBV5-4 and TRBJ2-5, with 11 bases lining up with TRBD2. The junction had 5 bases not matched to a gene; V was cut back by 0 bases and J by 4 bases. Germline V gene lookup returns CDR1 SGHNT and CDR2 YYREEE (reference sequence). CDR3 size: 16 residues. The CDR3: CASSLGDSGGAETQYF. The CDR3 DNA reads TGTGCCAGCAGCTTGGGAGATAGCGGGGGGGCAGAGACCCAGTACTTC.

The chain recombines TRBV9 with TRBJ1-2, with 8 nucleotides matching TRBD1. CDR1 is SGDLS and CDR2 is YYNGEE in the germline V gene. V lost 3 bases and J lost 4; bases outside the gene matches: 11. This CDR3 has 16 residues. CDR3 sequence (DNA): TGTGCCAGCAGCGCCGGCCCCCGTACAGGGGGCTATGGCTACACCTTC. As protein: CASSAGPRTGGYGYTF. Combining the CDR3 with reference TRBV9 and TRBJ1-2 gives the whole variable domain DSGVTQTPKHLITATGQRVTLRCSPRSGDLSVYWYQQSLDQGLQFLIQYYNGEERAKGNILERFSAQQFPDLHSELNLSSLELGDSALYFCASSAGPRTGGYGYTFGSGTRLTVV.

V gene TRBV6-6 combines with J gene TRBJ2-5; TRBD2 agrees at 7 bases. Germline CDR1 is MNHNY and CDR2 is SVGAGI (reference sequence). The trim removed 6 bases at V and 5 bases at J, leaving 12 bases unmatched. This CDR3 region has 15 residues. The chain's CDR3 is CASSYTGVGGETQYF. Written as DNA, the CDR3 is TGTGCCAGCAGCTACACGGGGGTGGGAGGGGAGACCCAGTACTTC.

The genes are TRBV29-1 and TRBJ2-3, with D perhaps matching TRBD1 (6 bases). V dropped 4 bases and J dropped 4 bases, with 12 bases sitting between them. This CDR3 is built from 13 residues. Per the germline V gene, CDR1 is SQVTM and CDR2 is ANQGSEA. The CDR3 DNA sequence: TGCAGCGTTGGCAGGGGTTTCTCAGATACGCAGTATTTT. Translation: CSVGRGFSDTQYF.

The chain is built from TRBV4-1 and TRBJ1-1, with D perhaps TRBD1 (5 bases). From germline, CDR1 is MGHRA and CDR2 YSYEKL. V was clipped by 2 bases and J by 10 bases, with 17 bases between them. The CDR3 contains 14 residues. DNA of the CDR3: TGCGCCAGCAGCCAAAACGACAGAGGATTGGCAGCTTTCTTT. Translating it yields CASSQNDRGLAAFF.

This chain links TRBV6-2 or TRBV6-3 with TRBJ2-7; D not certain. The V and J ends lost 0 bases and 3 bases respectively, with 9 bases between them. Germline loops: CDR1 MNHEY, CDR2 SVGEGT. The CDR3 extends over 14 amino acids. The CDR3 nucleotides read TGTGCCAGCAGTTACTCGGTAGGCTTCTACGAGCAGTACGTC. Protein: CASSYSVGFYEQYV.

V is TRBV7-2 and J is TRBJ2-1; D gene ambiguous. Trimming took 3 bases from V and 7 from J, leaving 13 bases between them. The germline gives CDR1 SGHTA, CDR2 FQGNSA. This CDR3 has 14 residues. The chain's CDR3 is CASSLTAPGNEQFF. In nucleotides, the CDR3 is TGTGCCAGCAGCTTGACGGCCCCCGGGAATGAGCAGTTCTTC.

This rearrangement joins TRBV9 to TRBJ2-5, with D perhaps matching TRBD2 (5 bases). The CDR3 has 14 residues. V dropped 0 bases and J dropped 4 bases, with 10 bases sitting between them. Germline assignment: CDR1 SGDLS and CDR2 YYNGEE. Here the CDR3 DNA reads TGTGCCAGCAGCGTAGGTCTAGCTCCAGAGACCCAGTACTTC. This codes for CASSVGLAPETQYF.

The J gene is TRBJ1-5, the V gene TRBV19, with 10 positions matching TRBD1. CDR3 length: 15 residues. Germline CDR1 and CDR2: LNHDA and SQIVND (reference sequence). The V gene end was trimmed by 5 bases and the J gene end by 7 bases; junction bases not matched to a gene: 8. In DNA, the CDR3 is TGTGCCAGTAGTCCCCCGGGACAGGGGAACCAGCCCCAGCATTTT. Its translation: CASSPPGQGNQPQHF.

This chain uses TRBV24-1 with TRBJ2-5; 7 bases match TRBD1. The germline CDR1 and CDR2 sequences are KGHDR and SFDVKD. J lost 1 base, V lost 4 bases, and 5 bases had no gene match. This CDR3 spans 15 amino acids. The DNA for the CDR3 is TGTGCCACCAGTGACCTCGGGACAGCCCAAGAGACCCAGTACTTC. It translates to CATSDLGTAQETQYF.

The chain is built from TRBV6-6 and TRBJ1-2; tentatively, D is TRBD1 (6 bases). This CDR3 comprises 13 residues. Germline V gene data show CDR1 as MNHNY and CDR2 as SVGAGI (reference sequence). Trimming removed 6 bases from V and 5 bases from J, with 13 bases in between. DNA for the CDR3: TGTGCCAGCAGATCTAGGACAGTTTATGGCTACACCTTC. It codes for CASRSRTVYGYTF.

This chain uses TRBV7-2 with TRBJ2-2, with D tentatively TRBD1 (5 bases). Germline CDR1 reads SGHTA; CDR2 reads FQGNSA. Trimming left V 8 bases short and J 5 bases short, with 24 bases between. The CDR3 loop spans 17 amino acids. The CDR3 DNA sequence: TGTGCCAGCGGTTCTGGGCAGGGCGGTGATCGGACCGGGGAGCTGTTTTTT. It encodes CASGSGQGGDRTGELFF.

The rearrangement uses TRBV10-1 and TRBJ2-2; tentatively, D is TRBD1 (5 bases). Trimming removed 4 bases from V and 0 bases from J, with 15 bases in between. Germline V gene lookup returns CDR1 WNHNN and CDR2 SYGVQD (reference sequence). The CDR3 has 17 amino acids. CDR3 bases: TGCGCCAGCAGTGTTACAGACAGCAGGACGAACACCGGGGAGCTGTTTTTT. This gives the protein CASSVTDSRTNTGELFF.